The 22 T cell receptor beta chains below were found in one sample sequenced in a study of T cells in Graves' hyperthyroidism and ophthalmopathy. What was amplified from RNA transcripts were TCR beta CDR3 regions. HTBI primers were the set used in a first-round RT-PCR of the TCR CDR3. TCRdb analysed the multiplex PCR reads with MiXCR anew, one entry per CDR3 protein. Of 300,000 to 500,000 distinct CDR3 sequences listed, around 15% are singletons. The sample taken for sequencing was blood. These receptors were taken from a man aged 50-60 years with Graves' ophthalmopathy.

V is TRBV19 and J is TRBJ1-2; unclear D gene. CDR3 size: 12 residues. Trimming left V 2 bases short and J 8 bases short, with 9 bases between. Germline CDR1 is LNHDA and CDR2 is SQIVND (reference sequence). CDR3 loop: CASSIRLSGYTF. DNA of the CDR3: TGTGCCAGTAGTATACGGCTCTCAGGCTACACCTTC.

J is TRBJ2-7 and V is TRBV10-3; possibly TRBD2 for D (6 bases). Per germline, CDR1 ENHRY and CDR2 SYGVKD. The CDR3 spans 12 residues. Between the trimmed V and J ends, which lost 1 base and 6 bases, there was a span of 7 bases. Here the CDR3 DNA reads TGTGCCATCAGTGAGTGGACTACCGAGCAGTACTTC. Amino acid sequence: CAISEWTTEQYF.

This clonotype turned up a few times. The CDR3 DNA follows: TGTGCCAGCAGCTTAGTTCAGATGAACACTGAAGCTTTCTTT. This gives the protein CASSLVQMNTEAFF. The V and J genes are TRBV7-9 and TRBJ1-1; D is uncertain. V was shortened by 1 base and J by 0 bases, with 6 bases between the two germline ends. The CDR3 loop spans 14 amino acids. CDR1 and CDR2 from the germline V gene are SEHNR and FQNEAQ (reference sequence).

J is TRBJ2-5 and V is TRBV10-3, with 10 bases fitting TRBD1. The V segment lost 0 bases and the J segment 4 bases; nucleotides outside the gene matches: 5. CDR1 is ENHRY, CDR2 SYGVKD, per germline. This CDR3 contains 16 residues. CDR3 bases: TGTGCCATCAGTGAGTCGTGGGGACAGGGGACAGAGACCCAGTACTTC. This translates into CAISESWGQGTETQYF.

This clonotype was picked up many times. The chain's CDR3 is CASTPLAGVGPYQETQYF. CDR3 coding DNA: TGTGCCAGCACCCCCTTGGCGGGGGTCGGACCGTACCAAGAGACCCAGTACTTC. The chain joins TRBV28 to TRBJ2-5; 7 nucleotides match TRBD2. CDR1 and CDR2 from the germline V gene are MDHEN and SYDVKM. The CDR3 sequence is 18 residues long. Trimming took 7 bases from V and 0 from J; bases not matched to a gene: 17.

This clonotype was counted many times. The rearrangement joins TRBV30 to TRBJ1-1, with D perhaps TRBD1 (5 bases). This CDR3 contains 14 residues. V was clipped by 0 bases and J by 3 bases, with 11 bases between them. From germline, CDR1 is GTSNPN and CDR2 SVGIG (reference sequence). The CDR3 nucleotides are TGTGCCTGGAGTGTCCTCAGGGAGGACACTGAAGCTTTCTTT. This codes for CAWSVLREDTEAFF.

This clonotype was seen at least ten times. V gene TRBV5-1 combines with J gene TRBJ1-2; TRBD1 matches at 12 bases. With 2 bases clipped from V and 2 bases from J, the junction kept 7 bases outside the gene matches. Germline CDR1 SGHRS, CDR2 YFSETQ. The CDR3 is 17 amino acids. The CDR3 DNA reads TGCGCCAGCAGCTTAGCCCCCGGGACAGGGGGCAACTATGGCTACACCTTC. This sequence encodes CASSLAPGTGGNYGYTF.

This clonotype was counted ten times or more. V is TRBV5-1 and J is TRBJ2-2, with TRBD2 matching 7 bases. There are 18 residues in the CDR3. Per the germline V gene, CDR1 is SGHRS and CDR2 is YFSETQ. The V segment lost 1 base and the J segment 5 bases; nucleotides outside the gene matches: 14. CDR3 amino acids: CASSLFAGDLPGTGELFF. The CDR3 region has the DNA TGCGCCAGCAGCTTGTTTGCGGGAGACCTGCCCGGGACCGGGGAGCTGTTTTTT.

The CDR3 DNA reads as TGCAGCGTTCGGACAGATAATTCACCCCTCCACTTT. Its protein is CSVRTDNSPLHF. J is TRBJ1-6 and V is TRBV29-1, with D possibly being TRBD1 (6 bases). Trimming removed 5 bases at V and 5 bases at J, with 7 bases between. Germline assignment: CDR1 SQVTM and CDR2 ANQGSEA. The CDR3 length is 12 residues.

This clonotype has at least ten counts. This chain uses TRBV28 with TRBJ2-7, with 7 bases lining up with TRBD1. The CDR3 totals 13 residues. The trim removed 10 bases at V and 3 bases at J, leaving 9 bases unmatched. Germline lookup yields CDR1 MDHEN and CDR2 SYDVKM. CDR3 nucleotide sequence: TGTGCCACCACAGGGGATCTCCACTACGAGCAGTACTTC. Amino acid sequence: CATTGDLHYEQYF.

This clonotype came up a few times. The chain has TRBV6-5 and TRBJ2-2, with 7 bases lining up with TRBD1. CDR1 is MNHEY, CDR2 SVGAGI, per germline. Germline trimming cut 4 bases from V and 4 bases from J; bases unmatched to any gene: 12. CDR3 size: 17 residues. This CDR3 reads CASSSAGAGGSTGELFF. The DNA of the CDR3 is TGTGCCAGCAGTTCCGCCGGGGCAGGGGGTTCCACCGGGGAGCTGTTTTTT.

V usage is TRBV7-8 and J usage is TRBJ2-2; 10 nucleotides line up with TRBD2. Germline CDR1 SGHVS, CDR2 FQNEAQ. This CDR3 is built from 15 residues. The ends lost 5 bases at V and 7 bases at J; junction bases unmatched: 7. The CDR3 DNA reads TGTGCCAGCAGCGTATCCGGACTAGCGGTCGGGGAGCTGTTTTTT. Protein sequence: CASSVSGLAVGELFF. The complete variable domain, with remaining parts taken from reference TRBV7-8 and TRBJ2-2, reads GAGVSQSPRYKVAKRGQDVALRCDPISGHVSLFWYQQALGQGPEFLTYFQNEAQLDKSGLPSDRFFAERPEGSVSTLKIQRTQQEDSAVYLCASSVSGLAVGELFFGEGSRLTVL.

This clonotype was seen a few times. The chain links TRBV12-3 or TRBV12-4 to TRBJ1-5; no reliable D call. There are 14 residues in the CDR3. Trimming took off 1 base at V and 1 base at J, with 5 bases between the two ends. CDR3 sequence: CASSLVLSNQPQHF. The DNA for the CDR3 is TGTGCCAGCAGTTTAGTTTTAAGCAATCAGCCCCAGCATTTT.

The CDR3 nucleotides read TGCAGCGCTGGTGGAACCCGTTCCGCCTACGAGCAGTACTTC. Protein: CSAGGTRSAYEQYF. The J gene is TRBJ2-7, the V gene TRBV29-1, with no clear D. There are 14 residues in the CDR3. Germline CDR1 SQVTM, CDR2 ANQGSEA. Trimming stripped 7 bases from V and 2 bases from J, with 18 bases between.

This clonotype was seen ten or more times. The rearrangement links TRBV28 to TRBJ1-2, with D perhaps TRBD1 (5 bases). The ends were cut back, 7 bases at V and 6 bases at J, with 15 bases in the middle. CDR1 and CDR2 from the germline V gene are MDHEN and SYDVKM. CDR3 length: 13 amino acids. CDR3 sequence (DNA): TGTGCCAGCAACTCGGGGACCGTCGATGGCTACACCTTC. This translates into CASNSGTVDGYTF.

In its sample, this clonotype was seen many times. The chain combines TRBV2 with TRBJ2-7; possibly TRBD1 for D (5 bases). The CDR3 has 13 amino acids. Germline V CDR1 and CDR2: SNHLY, FYNNEI. Trimming stripped 5 bases from V and 0 bases from J, with 8 bases between. The CDR3 reads CASSLDSSYEQYF. The DNA of the CDR3 is TGTGCCAGCAGTCTCGACAGCTCCTACGAGCAGTACTTC.

V gene TRBV10-3 combines with J gene TRBJ2-1; perhaps TRBD2 as D (6 bases). Germline lookup yields CDR1 ENHRY and CDR2 SYGVKD. The V gene lost 0 bases and the J gene lost 6 bases, with 18 bases spanning the gap. The CDR3 runs to 17 residues. DNA of the CDR3: TGTGCCATCAGTGAGTCATCCGAGACTAGGACCAGCAATGAGCAGTTCTTC. Residues: CAISESSETRTSNEQFF.

This clonotype was detected ten times or more. This chain joins TRBV20-1 and TRBJ2-3, with a possible D match to TRBD2 (5 bases). Per the germline V gene, CDR1 is DFQATT and CDR2 is SNEGSKA (reference sequence). V lost 0 bases to trimming and J lost 0 bases, with 10 bases between them. This CDR3 contains 15 residues. The CDR3 nucleotides read TGCAGTGCTAGAGATACCGGGATGAGCACAGATACGCAGTATTTT. The encoded protein is CSARDTGMSTDTQYF.

Turning to this clonotype: It may be a read error: a sequence one base away is much more abundant. The V call is TRBV6-5, the J call TRBJ2-2, with D possibly being TRBD1 or TRBD2 (5 bases each). This CDR3 comprises 15 residues. Germline V lookup: CDR1 MNHEY, CDR2 SVGAGI. CDR3 DNA: TGTGCCAGCAGTTACCGCAGGGAGAGAACCGGGGAGCTGTTGTTT. Amino acids: CASSYRRERTGELLF.

The gene calls are TRBV10-3 and TRBJ2-1; 8 bases fit TRBD2. V lost 8 bases, J lost 6 bases, and 15 bases stayed unmatched. The CDR3 sequence is 16 residues long. Germline V lookup: CDR1 ENHRY, CDR2 SYGVKD. Here the CDR3 DNA reads TGTGCCATCCGAAGTGGGAGGTCCGGGGGGGCCAATGAGCAGTTCTTC. Amino acid sequence: CAIRSGRSGGANEQFF.

This clonotype was recorded many times. This sequence joins TRBV27 and TRBJ2-7, with D possibly matching TRBD1 (5 bases). This CDR3 region has 13 residues. V was cut by 5 bases and J by 6 bases, with 14 bases left in between. Germline CDR1 MNHEY, CDR2 SMNVEV (reference sequence). DNA for the CDR3: TGTGCCAGCAGTAGAGGACAATGGGGCGAGCAGTACTTC. Translating gives CASSRGQWGEQYF.

In this sample, this clonotype turned up many times. This chain uses TRBV28 with TRBJ1-4; a possible D gene is TRBD1 (6 bases). Trimming removed 5 bases from V and 8 bases from J, with 18 bases in between. Germline lookup yields CDR1 MDHEN and CDR2 SYDVKM. The CDR3 has 15 amino acids. The CDR3 loop is CASSPRTDESEKLFF. CDR3 in DNA: TGTGCCAGCAGTCCCAGGACAGATGAATCGGAAAAACTGTTTTTT.